This T cell receptor beta chain was obtained from a study of CD8 T cells in Susac syndrome. Study background: There were over five sequenced Susac syndrome patients with active disease and eight or nine in remission. General study findings and limits: The CD4+ T cell repertoires that were profiled in Susac syndrome showed no clonal expansion.

Random hexamers primed reverse transcription of about 0.45 to 1 ug RNA. TCRdb ran MiXCR on the immunoSEQ multiplex PCR reads and lists one entry per CDR3 protein. The data hold 160,000 or so distinct CDR3 sequences, with roughly 94% observed a single time. TCR beta sequencing was performed on blood CD8+ and CD4+ T cells. As to this clonotype: Antigen specificity is unknown.

Sequenced: CD4+ T cells from PBMCs. This sequence was found in a human donor with Susac syndrome.

CDR3 nucleotide sequence: TGTGCCAGCAGCTTCCGGGACAGGGCGTCCTACGAGCAGTACTTC. Its protein product is CASSFRDRASYEQYF. This chain uses TRBV7-9 with TRBJ2-7; 9 bases agree with TRBD1. V was clipped by 3 bases and J by 1 base; unmatched bases: 4. The CDR3 consists of 15 residues. Germline V lookup: CDR1 SEHNR, CDR2 FQNEAQ (reference sequence).